These 10 T cell receptor beta chains were all obtained from the same sample, sequenced in a study of cytomegalovirus exposure and HLA in healthy donors. The PCR employed 60 Vbeta primers together with 13 Jbeta primers. Generated by immunoSEQ multiplex PCR, the TCRdb table keeps only in-frame clones and is missing some. The table shows about 160,000 clones, with approximately 76% occurring only once. Sequencing was performed on PBMCs. The source of these receptors is a man in his sixties in good health and CMV-seronegative.

The chain joins TRBV19 to TRBJ2-7; 13 nucleotides align to TRBD2. The CDR3 runs 15 residues. V was pared by 7 bases and J by 2 bases, with 5 bases of the junction left unmatched. In germline, CDR1 is LNHDA, CDR2 SQIVND (reference sequence). The CDR3: CASTFGLAGAYEQYF. The CDR3 DNA sequence: TGTGCCAGTACGTTTGGACTAGCGGGGGCCTACGAGCAGTACTTC.

Of note for this clone: One junction end disagrees with the germline gene, perhaps due to a read error. The chain combines TRBV7-9 with TRBJ2-7; D call uncertain. Germline V gene sequence: CDR1 SEHNR, CDR2 FQNEAQ (reference sequence). The CDR3 is 12 residues long. CDR3 nucleotides: TGTTCCAGCTCGTTTGGCTTCTACGAGCAGTACTTC. Amino acid sequence: CSSSFGFYEQYF.

The gene calls are TRBV18 and TRBJ2-3; D is unclear. The CDR3 is 13 amino acids. Trimming took off 1 base at V and 4 bases at J, with 6 bases between the two ends. The germline V gene has CDR1 KGHSH and CDR2 LQKENI. DNA of the CDR3: TGTGCCAGCTCACCACAGGCGGCAGATACGCAGTATTTT. Amino acids: CASSPQAADTQYF. Supplemented by reference TRBV18 and TRBJ2-3, the full variable domain reads NAGVMQNPRHLVRRRGQEARLRCSPMKGHSHVYWYRQLPEEGLKFMVYLQKENIIDESGMPKERFSAEFPKEGPSILRIQQVVRGDSAAYFCASSPQAADTQYFGPGTRLTVL.

This clone has just a few counts. The V and J genes are TRBV7-8 and TRBJ2-5, with 8 bases lining up with TRBD1. Unmatched junction bases numbered 3, after V lost 2 bases and J lost 4 bases. There are 14 residues in the CDR3. Per germline, CDR1 SGHVS and CDR2 FQNEAQ. This chain's CDR3 is CASSLFGQGETQYF. The DNA for the CDR3 is TGTGCCAGCAGCTTATTCGGACAGGGAGAGACCCAGTACTTC. The full variable domain, in which reference TRBV7-8 and TRBJ2-5 provide the parts outside the CDR3, is GAGVSQSPRYKVAKRGQDVALRCDPISGHVSLFWYQQALGQGPEFLTYFQNEAQLDKSGLPSDRFFAERPEGSVSTLKIQRTQQEDSAVYLCASSLFGQGETQYFGPGTRLLVL.

The count of this clone is one. This chain links TRBV11-1 with TRBJ1-3; tentatively, D is TRBD1 (5 bases). V lost 2 bases and J lost 0, with 11 bases in between. The length of the CDR3 is 16 residues. Germline CDR1 is SGHAT and CDR2 is FQDESV (reference sequence). The CDR3 protein is CASSLTDSASGNTIYF. Written as DNA, the CDR3 is TGTGCCAGCAGCTTAACCGACAGCGCCTCTGGAAACACCATATATTTT.

Remarks on this clone: Compared with germline, one end of the junction differs, possibly owing to a read error. The gene calls are TRBV7-9 and TRBJ1-2; D unresolved. CDR1 is SEHNR, CDR2 FQNEAQ, per germline (reference sequence). The CDR3 runs 16 residues. The CDR3 DNA follows: TGTTCCAGCAGCTCCCCCGATTCCAGGCAAAAAGATGGCTACACCTTC. Encoded protein: CSSSSPDSRQKDGYTF.

The rearrangement joins TRBV6-6 to TRBJ1-4, with D maybe TRBD1 (5 bases). CDR3 length: 14 residues. Germline-derived CDR1 and CDR2 are MNHNY and SVGAGI (reference sequence). V lost 5 bases, J lost 4 bases, and 11 bases lay in between. Here the CDR3 reads CASSQQAINEKLFF. The CDR3 nucleotides read TGTGCCAGCAGTCAACAGGCGATTAATGAAAAACTGTTTTTT.

The V gene is TRBV18, the J gene TRBJ2-3; maybe TRBD2 (6 bases). The CDR3 is 15 residues long. Trimming took off 3 bases at V and 6 bases at J, with 16 bases between the two ends. Germline V CDR1 and CDR2: KGHSH, LQKENI. Here the CDR3 reads CASSPPGLHQDTQYF. The CDR3 coding sequence is TGTGCCAGCTCACCGCCGGGACTCCACCAGGATACGCAGTATTTT.

This rearrangement joins TRBV7-6 to TRBJ1-4; no firm D call. From germline, CDR1 is SGHVS and CDR2 FNYEAQ. This CDR3 has 13 residues. Trimming took 2 bases from V and 8 from J, leaving 9 bases between them. This CDR3 is CASSLMVEEKLFF. DNA for the CDR3: TGTGCCAGCAGCTTAATGGTTGAGGAAAAACTGTTTTTT.

This sequence joins TRBV6-4 and TRBJ2-7; a weak D match, TRBD2 (6 bases). Germline CDR1 MRHNA, CDR2 SNTAGT. The CDR3 extends over 14 amino acids. The germline V and J ends were trimmed by 10 bases and 6 bases, with 22 bases remaining between them. CDR3 sequence (DNA): TGTGCCACCCGACCGGGGACTGGCTCCCGCGAGCAGTACTTC. This codes for CATRPGTGSREQYF.